Listed below are T cell receptor beta chains from one sample, sequenced in a study of T cell changes during pregnancy in multiple sclerosis. This table comes from immunoSEQ multiplex PCR, and its TCRdb copy is limited to in-frame clones, with some not included. This table holds about 64,000 clones, roughly 88% found once. This sample comprised peripheral blood, obtained in the third trimester of pregnancy. The receptors derive from a female donor in good health, enrolled as a control in a pregnancy study. The CDR3 runs from the conserved cysteine through the conserved F or W. A D gene is named only where the DNA matches it firmly. Only part of the rows carry a size: once, few, many, or a class if the clone is expanded.

V gene: TRBV5-6
clone size: NA
J gene: TRBJ1-2
D gene: TRBD1
CDR3 length: 15
CDR3 protein: CASSSGTGYFYGYTF
CDR3 DNA: TGTGCCAGCAGCTCCGGGACAGGTTACTTCTATGGCTACACCTTC

V gene: TRBV28
clone size: NA
J gene: TRBJ2-5
D gene: NA
CDR3 length: 14
CDR3 protein: CASSFSRGWETQYF
CDR3 DNA: TGTGCCAGCAGTTTTAGTCGGGGGTGGGAGACCCAGTACTTC

V gene: TRBV5-1
clone size: once
J gene: TRBJ1-3
D gene: TRBD1
CDR3 length: 14
CDR3 protein: CASSRTGPSTTIYF
CDR3 DNA: TGCGCCAGCAGCCGGACAGGGCCCTCGACCACCATATATTTT

V gene: TRBV7-9
clone size: NA
J gene: TRBJ2-5
D gene: TRBD1
CDR3 length: 18
CDR3 protein: CASSLSIQGARVGETQYF
CDR3 DNA: TGTGCCAGCAGCTTATCGATACAGGGGGCAAGGGTCGGAGAGACCCAGTACTTC

V gene: TRBV18
clone size: NA
J gene: TRBJ1-1
D gene: NA
CDR3 length: 15
CDR3 protein: CASSLQRGGNTEAFF
CDR3 DNA: TGTGCCAGCTCACTCCAACGGGGGGGGAACACTGAAGCTTTCTTT

V gene: TRBV11-3
clone size: NA
J gene: TRBJ2-3
D gene: NA
CDR3 length: 13
CDR3 protein: CASRAGGTDTQYF
CDR3 DNA: TGTGCCAGCAGGGCAGGGGGCACAGATACGCAGTATTTT

V gene: TRBV15
clone size: NA
J gene: TRBJ2-7
D gene: NA
CDR3 length: 15
CDR3 protein: CATTPGRTTAYEQYF
CDR3 DNA: TGTGCCACCACCCCAGGGAGGACTACCGCCTACGAGCAGTACTTC

V gene: TRBV13
clone size: NA
J gene: TRBJ2-1
D gene: NA
CDR3 length: 13
CDR3 protein: CASSLASGDEQFF
CDR3 DNA: TGTGCCAGCAGCTTAGCGTCGGGGGATGAGCAGTTCTTC

V gene: TRBV6-6
clone size: NA
J gene: TRBJ2-1
D gene: TRBD1
CDR3 length: 16
CDR3 protein: CASSLPGQGPNNEQFF
CDR3 DNA: TGTGCCAGCAGTCTCCCCGGACAGGGGCCCAACAATGAGCAGTTCTTC

V gene: TRBV30
clone size: few
J gene: TRBJ1-1
D gene: TRBD1
CDR3 length: 13
CDR3 protein: CAWNARGPTEAFF
CDR3 DNA: TGTGCCTGGAACGCTAGGGGGCCCACTGAAGCTTTCTTT

V gene: TRBV7-9
clone size: many
J gene: TRBJ2-7
D gene: NA
CDR3 length: 12
CDR3 protein: CASSPAGYEQYF
CDR3 DNA: TGTGCCAGCAGCCCGGCGGGGTACGAGCAGTACTTC

V gene: TRBV20-1
clone size: NA
J gene: TRBJ2-1
D gene: NA
CDR3 length: 11
CDR3 protein: CSVPGPGEQFF
CDR3 DNA: TGCAGTGTCCCGGGTCCTGGAGAGCAGTTCTTC

V gene: TRBV7-9
clone size: NA
J gene: TRBJ1-1
D gene: NA
CDR3 length: 15
CDR3 protein: CASSAPTGSHTEAFF
CDR3 DNA: TGTGCCAGCAGCGCACCCACAGGGTCTCACACTGAAGCTTTCTTT

V gene: TRBV7-2
clone size: NA
J gene: TRBJ2-1
D gene: TRBD2
CDR3 length: 17
CDR3 protein: CASSRIRTSGGYNEQFF
CDR3 DNA: TGTGCCAGCAGCCGAATAAGGACTAGCGGGGGATACAATGAGCAGTTCTTC

V gene: TRBV6-5
clone size: NA
J gene: TRBJ2-3
D gene: NA
CDR3 length: 15
CDR3 protein: CASSRQTAPTDTQYF
CDR3 DNA: TGTGCCAGCAGTAGACAGACCGCCCCCACAGATACGCAGTATTTT

V gene: TRBV6-5
clone size: NA
J gene: TRBJ1-5
D gene: NA
CDR3 length: 12
CDR3 protein: CASSPAGGTQHF
CDR3 DNA: TGTGCCAGCAGCCCCGCCGGGGGGACCCAGCATTTT

V gene: TRBV2
clone size: NA
J gene: TRBJ1-2
D gene: NA
CDR3 length: 14
CDR3 protein: CASSEDPSLVGYTF
CDR3 DNA: TGTGCCAGCAGTGAAGATCCCTCCCTAGTGGGCTACACCTTC

V gene: TRBV9
clone size: NA
J gene: TRBJ1-6
D gene: NA
CDR3 length: 16
CDR3 protein: CASSVDRGSGNSPLHF
CDR3 DNA: TGTGCCAGCAGCGTAGATAGGGGGTCGGGTAATTCACCCCTCCACTTT

V gene: TRBV2
clone size: NA
J gene: TRBJ2-3
D gene: NA
CDR3 length: 11
CDR3 protein: CASSLDATQYF
CDR3 DNA: TGTGCCAGCAGTCTAGACGCTACGCAGTATTTT

V gene: TRBV4-1
clone size: NA
J gene: TRBJ1-6
D gene: NA
CDR3 length: 15
CDR3 protein: CASSPPQGYNSPLHF
CDR3 DNA: TGCGCCAGCAGCCCTCCTCAGGGCTATAATTCACCCCTCCACTTT

V gene: TRBV30
clone size: NA
J gene: TRBJ2-7
D gene: TRBD1
CDR3 length: 13
CDR3 protein: CAWDPTGDGEQYF
CDR3 DNA: TGTGCCTGGGACCCGACAGGGGATGGCGAGCAGTACTTC

V gene: TRBV7-9
clone size: NA
J gene: TRBJ1-2
D gene: TRBD1
CDR3 length: 15
CDR3 protein: CASRYPGQGSGGYTF
CDR3 DNA: TGTGCCAGCAGATACCCGGGACAGGGGTCTGGCGGCTACACCTTC

V gene: TRBV4-3
clone size: NA
J gene: TRBJ2-1
D gene: TRBD2
CDR3 length: 18
CDR3 protein: CASSQDTSGGAPYNEQFF
CDR3 DNA: TGCGCCAGCAGCCAAGATACTAGCGGGGGGGCGCCCTACAATGAGCAGTTCTTC

V gene: TRBV2
clone size: NA
J gene: TRBJ2-5
D gene: NA
CDR3 length: 16
CDR3 protein: CASSEAPGPQGETQYF
CDR3 DNA: TGTGCCAGCAGTGAAGCTCCCGGACCGCAGGGGGAGACCCAGTACTTC

V gene: TRBV12-5
clone size: NA
J gene: TRBJ1-1
D gene: TRBD1
CDR3 length: 13
CDR3 protein: CASGLVGTGVAFF
CDR3 DNA: TGTGCTAGTGGTTTGGTAGGGACAGGGGTCGCTTTCTTT

V gene: TRBV5-5
clone size: NA
J gene: TRBJ2-5
D gene: NA
CDR3 length: 14
CDR3 protein: CASSRTDNQETQYF
CDR3 DNA: TGTGCCAGCAGCAGAACGGACAATCAAGAGACCCAGTACTTC

V gene: TRBV10-3
clone size: few
J gene: TRBJ2-1
D gene: TRBD2
CDR3 length: 15
CDR3 protein: CAIKPASGDYNEQFF
CDR3 DNA: TGTGCCATCAAGCCTGCGAGCGGGGACTACAATGAGCAGTTCTTC

V gene: TRBV18
clone size: NA
J gene: TRBJ1-2
D gene: NA
CDR3 length: 13
CDR3 protein: CASSREAPYGYTF
CDR3 DNA: TGTGCCAGCTCCCGAGAGGCTCCCTATGGCTACACCTTC

V gene: TRBV2
clone size: once
J gene: TRBJ2-7
D gene: NA
CDR3 length: 13
CDR3 protein: CASSEVRAHEQYF
CDR3 DNA: TGTGCCAGCAGTGAAGTCAGGGCCCACGAGCAGTACTTC

V gene: TRBV5-4
clone size: NA
J gene: TRBJ1-1
D gene: NA
CDR3 length: 14
CDR3 protein: CASSPKGELAAAFF
CDR3 DNA: TGTGCCAGCAGCCCAAAGGGGGAGTTGGCGGCCGCTTTCTTT

V gene: TRBV6-5
clone size: NA
J gene: TRBJ1-4
D gene: NA
CDR3 length: 14
CDR3 protein: CASSYGAGEGKLFF
CDR3 DNA: TGTGCCAGCAGTTACGGGGCAGGGGAGGGAAAACTGTTTTTT

V gene: TRBV5-5
clone size: NA
J gene: TRBJ1-6
D gene: NA
CDR3 length: 17
CDR3 protein: CASSTRPESSYNSPLHF
CDR3 DNA: TGTGCCAGCAGCACCCGACCGGAGAGCTCCTATAATTCACCCCTCCACTTT

V gene: TRBV29-1
clone size: NA
J gene: TRBJ1-2
D gene: NA
CDR3 length: 13
CDR3 protein: CSVEDQRDYGYTF
CDR3 DNA: TGCAGCGTTGAAGATCAACGGGACTATGGCTACACCTTC

V gene: TRBV9
clone size: NA
J gene: TRBJ1-4
D gene: TRBD1
CDR3 length: 15
CDR3 protein: CASSTRTGGSEKLFF
CDR3 DNA: TGTGCCAGCAGCACCAGGACAGGTGGGAGCGAAAAACTGTTTTTT

V gene: TRBV19
clone size: NA
J gene: TRBJ2-5
D gene: NA
CDR3 length: 13
CDR3 protein: CASSIRGWETQYF
CDR3 DNA: TGTGCCAGTAGTATAAGGGGTTGGGAGACCCAGTACTTC

V gene: TRBV6-5
clone size: once
J gene: TRBJ1-3
D gene: TRBD1
CDR3 length: 16
CDR3 protein: CASSLTGDSPGNTIYF
CDR3 DNA: TGTGCCAGCAGTTTAACAGGGGACAGTCCTGGAAACACCATATATTTT

V gene: TRBV19
clone size: NA
J gene: TRBJ2-3
D gene: NA
CDR3 length: 17
CDR3 protein: CASSIRKAANSTDTQYF
CDR3 DNA: TGTGCCAGTAGTATTAGAAAAGCGGCGAATAGCACAGATACGCAGTATTTT

V gene: TRBV9
clone size: NA
J gene: TRBJ2-1
D gene: NA
CDR3 length: 13
CDR3 protein: CASSGSSYNEQFF
CDR3 DNA: TGTGCCAGCAGCGGTAGCTCCTACAATGAGCAGTTCTTC

V gene: TRBV7-2
clone size: NA
J gene: TRBJ2-7
D gene: TRBD2
CDR3 length: 14
CDR3 protein: CASSVSGRAGEQYF
CDR3 DNA: TGTGCCAGCAGCGTAAGCGGGAGGGCCGGCGAGCAGTACTTC

V gene: TRBV27
clone size: NA
J gene: TRBJ2-3
D gene: NA
CDR3 length: 16
CDR3 protein: CASSSSGRWSTDTQYF
CDR3 DNA: TGTGCCAGCAGCTCGAGTGGCAGGTGGAGCACAGATACGCAGTATTTT

V gene: TRBV18
clone size: NA
J gene: TRBJ1-3
D gene: TRBD1
CDR3 length: 17
CDR3 protein: CASSPLPGQGGGNTIYF
CDR3 DNA: TGTGCCAGCTCACCGTTGCCAGGACAGGGAGGTGGAAACACCATATATTTT

V gene: TRBV18
clone size: NA
J gene: TRBJ2-3
D gene: NA
CDR3 length: 16
CDR3 protein: CASSPVGGPSTDTQYF
CDR3 DNA: TGTGCCAGCTCACCAGTGGGGGGGCCCAGCACAGATACGCAGTATTTT

V gene: TRBV9
clone size: few
J gene: TRBJ1-1
D gene: NA
CDR3 length: 12
CDR3 protein: CASSRGGDEAFF
CDR3 DNA: TGTGCCAGCAGCCGGGGAGGCGATGAAGCTTTCTTT

V gene: TRBV2
clone size: once
J gene: TRBJ2-2
D gene: TRBD2
CDR3 length: 15
CDR3 protein: CASSVGGGNTGELFF
CDR3 DNA: TGTGCCAGCAGTGTTGGCGGGGGGAACACCGGGGAGCTGTTTTTT

V gene: TRBV9
clone size: NA
J gene: TRBJ2-1
D gene: TRBD2
CDR3 length: 18
CDR3 protein: CASSFGLAGGVRYNEQFF
CDR3 DNA: TGTGCCAGCAGCTTCGGACTAGCGGGAGGGGTACGATACAATGAGCAGTTCTTC

V gene: TRBV30
clone size: NA
J gene: TRBJ1-2
D gene: NA
CDR3 length: 15
CDR3 protein: CAWSLGSLRENGYTF
CDR3 DNA: TGTGCCTGGAGCCTTGGGTCCTTGCGGGAGAACGGCTACACCTTC

V gene: TRBV7-8
clone size: NA
J gene: TRBJ1-2
D gene: TRBD1
CDR3 length: 14
CDR3 protein: CASSLETGGGGYTF
CDR3 DNA: TGTGCCAGCAGCCTAGAAACAGGGGGCGGCGGCTACACCTTC

V gene: TRBV27
clone size: NA
J gene: TRBJ2-4
D gene: TRBD2
CDR3 length: 19
CDR3 protein: CASSLRARAGLAGGNIQYF
CDR3 DNA: TGTGCCAGCAGTTTAAGAGCTAGGGCGGGACTAGCGGGGGGAAACATTCAGTACTTC

V gene: TRBV14
clone size: once
J gene: TRBJ1-2
D gene: NA
CDR3 length: 14
CDR3 protein: CASSRLGSLTGYTF
CDR3 DNA: TGTGCCAGCAGCCGCCTTGGGAGCTTGACGGGCTACACCTTC

V gene: TRBV11-3
clone size: NA
J gene: TRBJ1-6
D gene: TRBD1
CDR3 length: 16
CDR3 protein: CASSLGGTGEGSPLHF
CDR3 DNA: TGTGCCAGCAGCTTAGGAGGGACAGGGGAAGGTTCACCCCTCCACTTT

V gene: TRBV5-4
clone size: NA
J gene: TRBJ2-1
D gene: TRBD1
CDR3 length: 14
CDR3 protein: CASSSTGTGYEQFF
CDR3 DNA: TGTGCCAGCAGCTCAACCGGGACAGGGTATGAGCAGTTCTTC

V gene: TRBV7-9
clone size: NA
J gene: TRBJ2-1
D gene: TRBD1
CDR3 length: 16
CDR3 protein: CASSLARDRGLNEQFF
CDR3 DNA: TGTGCCAGCAGCTTAGCGCGGGACAGGGGGTTGAATGAGCAGTTCTTC

V gene: TRBV10-3
clone size: NA
J gene: TRBJ1-3
D gene: NA
CDR3 length: 15
CDR3 protein: CAISPRESSGNTIYF
CDR3 DNA: TGTGCCATCAGTCCACGTGAGAGCTCTGGAAACACCATATATTTT

V gene: TRBV27
clone size: NA
J gene: TRBJ2-2
D gene: NA
CDR3 length: 14
CDR3 protein: CARCGEPYTGELFF
CDR3 DNA: TGTGCCAGATGCGGGGAACCATACACCGGGGAGCTGTTTTTT